This T cell receptor beta chain was documented in a study of CXCR3-negative and CXCR3-positive naive CD8 T cells. Broader study findings: Within a donor, both naive subsets shared TRBV-TRBJ usage, unlike memory cells. Partial loss of CXCR3 expression followed cryopreservation; most assays used fresh PBMCs.

The CDR3 extends over 16 amino acids. Germline assignment: CDR1 MNHNY and CDR2 SVGAGI (reference sequence). For this clonotype: Its antigen is currently unknown.

UMI-labeled TRB cDNA libraries were prepared by 5' RACE. Following a re-call of the 5' RACE reads, TCRdb has one entry per CDR3 protein and lacks DNA. Recorded for this sample: about 46,000 distinct CDR3 sequences. The chain couples TRBV6-6 to TRBJ2-7; the D call from TCRdb, TRBD1, cannot be confirmed without DNA. This TCR was sampled from a human donor in good health. Some clones in this sample may be carry-over from other donors' samples. Sequenced material: naive CXCR3- CD8+ T cells from blood. The subset was: CD45RO-CCR7+CD27+CD95- naive CD8+ T cells lacking CXCR3 (TNR3-). CDR3 loop: CASSYPNPGGGLEQYF.